The 13 T cell receptor beta chains listed next were all sequenced from one sample in a study of cytomegalovirus exposure and HLA in healthy donors. Using immunoSEQ multiplex PCR, the repertoire was profiled, and TCRdb retains in-frame clones only, with some absent. This repertoire shows approximately 71,000 clones, roughly 93% found once; its top ten account for roughly 1%. Sequenced sample: PBMCs. The receptors come from a young woman in good health and CMV-seronegative.

The chain links TRBV7-2 to TRBJ2-7; D uncertain. Germline assignment: CDR1 SGHTA and CDR2 FQGNSA. The CDR3 length is 13 residues. Trimming removed 0 bases from V and 3 bases from J, with 6 bases in between. DNA of the CDR3: TGTGCCAGCAGCTTAGCCAGAAACTACGAGCAGTACTTC. Translation gives CASSLARNYEQYF.

The V gene is TRBV5-6, the J gene TRBJ1-2; TRBD1 matches at 7 bases. Trimming cost V 3 bases and J 1 base; bases outside gene matches: 9. The germline V gene encodes CDR1 SGHDT and CDR2 YYEEEE. The CDR3 spans 16 residues. Written as DNA, the CDR3 is TGTGCCAGCAGCTGGAGTGGGGACAGATATAACTATGGCTACACCTTC. Encoded protein: CASSWSGDRYNYGYTF.

This clone has just one count. V gene TRBV6-5 combines with J gene TRBJ1-4; 10 bases agree with TRBD1. After removal of 0 bases from V and 7 bases from J, the junction contained 2 bases not matched to a gene. Germline V gene data show CDR1 as MNHEY and CDR2 as SVGAGI. This CDR3 region has 15 residues. The CDR3 DNA follows: TGTGCCAGCAGTTACTCGGGGACAGGGGTTGAAAAACTGTTTTTT. Its protein product is CASSYSGTGVEKLFF.

V and J are TRBV5-6 and TRBJ2-3; the D gene is possibly TRBD2 (6 bases). Deletions cut 1 base from V and 4 bases from J, with 19 bases between. The V gene's germline CDR1 is SGHDT and CDR2 YYEEEE. CDR3 length: 17 amino acids. CDR3 nucleotides: TGTGCCAGCAGCTTGAGGCGGGACTCAGCGTTCCCAGATACGCAGTATTTT. Amino acid sequence: CASSLRRDSAFPDTQYF.

The chain has TRBV6-1 and TRBJ1-1; 8 bases are shared with TRBD1. This CDR3 spans 14 amino acids. Per germline, CDR1 MNHNS and CDR2 SASEGT. Trimming cost V 6 bases and J 3 bases; bases outside gene matches: 6. The CDR3 DNA reads TGTGCCAGCAGGAGACAGGGGTTGTACACTGAAGCTTTCTTT. The encoded protein is CASRRQGLYTEAFF.

The J gene is TRBJ2-3, the V gene TRBV9, with no clear D. Germline lookup yields CDR1 SGDLS and CDR2 YYNGEE. V lost 0 bases and J lost 2, with 4 bases in between. This CDR3 has 13 amino acids. The chain's CDR3 is CASSVGDTDTQYF. As DNA, the CDR3 is TGTGCCAGCAGCGTAGGCGACACAGATACGCAGTATTTT. Full variable domain (missing parts from reference TRBV9 and TRBJ2-3): DSGVTQTPKHLITATGQRVTLRCSPRSGDLSVYWYQQSLDQGLQFLIQYYNGEERAKGNILERFSAQQFPDLHSELNLSSLELGDSALYFCASSVGDTDTQYFGPGTRLTVL.

The chain carries TRBV9 and TRBJ2-7; TRBD1 aligns across 10 bases. This CDR3 spans 15 amino acids. Germline CDR1 SGDLS, CDR2 YYNGEE. V was pared by 4 bases and J by 5 bases, with 9 bases of the junction left unmatched. In nucleotides, the CDR3 is TGTGCCAGCAGCCCCCGACAGGGGGCCCCCAACGAGCAGTACTTC. Translation: CASSPRQGAPNEQYF.

The V gene is TRBV12-5, the J gene TRBJ1-2; D is uncertain. Germline-derived CDR1 and CDR2 are LGHNT and FRNRAP. The CDR3 has 15 residues. With 3 bases removed from V and 4 bases from J, the gap between germline ends came to 15 bases. Here the CDR3 DNA reads TGTGCTAGTGGTTTTAGCCCCATGGCCCTCTATGGCTACACCTTC. This translates into CASGFSPMALYGYTF.

The V gene is TRBV7-2, the J gene TRBJ2-7; D possibly corresponds to TRBD2 (7 bases). Germline V gives CDR1 SGHTA, CDR2 FQGNSA. Between the trimmed V and J ends, which lost 3 bases and 1 base, there was a span of 13 bases. The length of the CDR3 is 15 residues. The CDR3 is CASSLISGTSYEQYF. The CDR3 nucleotides are TGTGCCAGCAGCTTGATCAGCGGGACATCCTACGAGCAGTACTTC.

The rearrangement links TRBV5-1 to TRBJ2-7, with 7 positions matching TRBD1. The germline V gene has CDR1 SGHRS and CDR2 YFSETQ. CDR3 length: 15 residues. Trimming at V came to 4 bases and at J to 3 bases, leaving 10 bases not matched to a gene. This CDR3 is CASSQAGTGVYEQYF. The CDR3 DNA reads TGCGCCAGCAGCCAGGCGGGCACAGGGGTCTACGAGCAGTACTTC.

The chain joins TRBV27 to TRBJ1-2; 7 bases agree with TRBD1. Germline loops: CDR1 MNHEY, CDR2 SMNVEV (reference sequence). J gave up 8 bases and V 3 bases, and 6 bases lay outside the gene matches. The CDR3 sequence is 13 residues long. CDR3 sequence: CASSLQGVQGYTF. CDR3 bases: TGTGCCAGCAGTTTGCAGGGGGTGCAAGGCTACACCTTC.

This chain uses TRBV6-1 with TRBJ2-3, with D tentatively TRBD2 (5 bases). The CDR3 spans 15 residues. V lost 3 bases and J 4 bases, leaving 14 bases between the germline ends. Germline CDR1 is MNHNS and CDR2 is SASEGT. The CDR3 nucleotides are TGTGCCAGCAGTGAGTTGCGGGCCCCTCCAGATACGCAGTATTTT. Protein sequence: CASSELRAPPDTQYF.

The CDR3 here is CASSQSTSAYNEQFF. In DNA form, the CDR3 reads TGTGCCAGCAGCCAGTCGACTAGCGCTTACAATGAGCAGTTCTTC. The gene calls are TRBV4-2 and TRBJ2-1; 8 bases line up with TRBD2. CDR1 LGHNA and CDR2 YNFKEQ come from the germline V gene. The CDR3 sequence is 15 residues long. V lost 3 bases to trimming and J lost 4 bases; unmatched junction nucleotides: 5.